The 24 T cell receptor beta chains below were found in one sample sequenced in a study of identical twins. MiXCR was run by TCRdb on the 5' RACE reads, yielding one entry per CDR3 protein. The table lists 500,000 to 600,000 distinct CDR3 sequences, approximately 22% of them singletons. These data were likewise used in another study, on T cells expressing NK-cell markers.

The sample was CD4+ T cells sorted from blood. These receptors all stem from a woman younger than 30 in good health.

V usage is TRBV20-1 and J usage is TRBJ2-5; 11 nucleotides agree with TRBD1. This CDR3 is 16 amino acids long. Germline V lookup: CDR1 DFQATT, CDR2 SNEGSKA (reference sequence). The V and J ends lost 5 bases and 4 bases, in that order; junction bases with no gene match: 12. The CDR3 reads CSAPRVGTGGRETQYF. In DNA, the CDR3 is TGCAGTGCTCCGAGGGTGGGGACAGGGGGTCGAGAGACCCAGTACTTC.

The chain couples TRBV21-1 to TRBJ1-1. TRBV21-1 is designated a pseudogene. This CDR3 spans 15 amino acids. CDR3 sequence: CASSKRIRGNTEAFF. The CDR3 nucleotides read TGTGCCAGCAGCAAAAGAATTCGGGGTAACACTGAAGCTTTCTTT.

This chain connects TRBV3-1 to TRBJ2-7; D ambiguous. Trimming pared 1 base from V and 0 bases from J, leaving 10 bases between. CDR3 length: 15 amino acids. Germline loops: CDR1 LGHDT, CDR2 YNNKEL (reference sequence). As DNA, the CDR3 is TGTGCCAGCAGCCAAGGATGGAGAAGCTCCTACGAGCAGTACTTC. This translates into CASSQGWRSSYEQYF.

A few counts support this clonotype. The CDR3 sequence: CASSQYPIGQHQETQYF. In DNA form, the CDR3 reads TGTGCCAGCAGCCAATATCCAATCGGACAGCACCAAGAGACCCAGTACTTC. The chain uses TRBV16 and TRBJ2-5; D may be TRBD1 (6 bases). The germline CDR1 and CDR2 sequences are KGHSY and FQNENV. The CDR3 is 17 amino acids. Deletions cut 1 base from V and 0 bases from J, with 15 bases between.

This clonotype was found a few times. The V call is TRBV20-1, the J call TRBJ1-1; D is unclear. The CDR3 has 12 residues. The V end lost 0 bases, the J end lost 2 bases, and 4 bases lay between the germline ends. Germline assignment: CDR1 DFQATT and CDR2 SNEGSKA (reference sequence). The CDR3 reads CSARDRNTEAFF. The CDR3 DNA follows: TGCAGTGCTAGAGATCGCAACACTGAAGCTTTCTTT.

A few counts support this clonotype. This chain connects TRBV20-1 to TRBJ2-7, with 8 bases matching TRBD1. Germline-derived CDR1 and CDR2 are DFQATT and SNEGSKA (reference sequence). This CDR3 region has 15 residues. After removal of 0 bases from V and 4 bases from J, the junction contained 8 bases not matched to a gene. The CDR3 here is CSARDLSRGLYEQYF. The CDR3 coding sequence is TGCAGTGCTAGAGATCTCAGCAGGGGGCTTTACGAGCAGTACTTC.

The chain carries TRBV2 and TRBJ2-3; D is unresolved. The CDR3 consists of 12 residues. The germline V gene encodes CDR1 SNHLY and CDR2 FYNNEI. V lost 5 bases, J lost 7 bases, and 10 bases lay in between. DNA of the CDR3: TGTGCCAGCAGTCGTTGGCCTTATACGCAGTATTTT. Protein product: CASSRWPYTQYF.

This clonotype was found a few times. The rearrangement links TRBV5-1 to TRBJ2-1; 7 bases match TRBD2. The CDR3 is made up of 16 amino acids. V shed 5 bases and J 4 bases; nucleotides not matched to a gene: 12. Germline loops: CDR1 SGHRS, CDR2 YFSETQ. The CDR3 coding sequence is TGCGCCAGCAGACAACTGATGGGAGGGAGATACAATGAGCAGTTCTTC. It translates to CASRQLMGGRYNEQFF.

This clonotype was seen a handful of times. The chain recombines TRBV20-1 with TRBJ2-7; no reliable D call. Germline CDR1 DFQATT, CDR2 SNEGSKA (reference sequence). The CDR3 totals 11 residues. Trimming pared 6 bases from V and 5 bases from J, leaving 11 bases between. CDR3 nucleotides: TGCAGTGCCATCCCCCTTGACGAGCAGTACTTC. Residues: CSAIPLDEQYF.

This rearrangement joins TRBV4-3 to TRBJ2-2; unclear D gene. The length of the CDR3 is 15 residues. Trimming took off 0 bases at V and 13 bases at J, with 18 bases between the two ends. The germline CDR1 and CDR2 sequences are LGHNA and YSLEER. The CDR3 sequence: CASSQDNAHPVRLFF. CDR3 sequence (DNA): TGCGCCAGCAGCCAAGATAACGCGCACCCTGTGAGGCTGTTTTTT.

At least ten counts were recorded for this clonotype. The chain links TRBV20-1 to TRBJ1-1; D is unclear. Germline CDR1 DFQATT, CDR2 SNEGSKA (reference sequence). Trimming took 0 bases from V and 2 from J, leaving 7 bases between them. The CDR3 runs to 13 residues. The CDR3 region is CSARDQTNTEAFF. In DNA, the CDR3 is TGCAGTGCTAGAGACCAAACTAACACTGAAGCTTTCTTT.

The chain combines TRBV20-1 with TRBJ2-3, with D perhaps matching TRBD1 (6 bases). The CDR3 is 15 amino acids. Germline-derived CDR1 and CDR2 are DFQATT and SNEGSKA (reference sequence). V was shortened by 6 bases and J by 4 bases, with 20 bases between the two germline ends. CDR3 residues: CSALGAVPRPDTQYF. The CDR3 coding sequence is TGCAGTGCCCTGGGGGCGGTCCCGAGGCCAGATACGCAGTATTTT.

The chain links TRBV12-3 or TRBV12-4 to TRBJ1-1; D gene uncertain. The CDR3 runs 15 residues. The V end lost 5 bases, the J end lost 2 bases, and 15 bases lay between the germline ends. The CDR3 sequence: CASSPRRSPNTEAFF. DNA for the CDR3: TGTGCCAGCAGTCCTAGGCGATCGCCTAACACTGAAGCTTTCTTT.

The chain employs TRBV20-1 and TRBJ2-3; D remains ambiguous. V dropped 0 bases and J dropped 3 bases, with 7 bases sitting between them. The CDR3 sequence is 13 residues long. Germline CDR1 and CDR2: DFQATT and SNEGSKA (reference sequence). CDR3 residues: CSARDAWTDTQYF. CDR3 sequence (DNA): TGCAGTGCTAGAGATGCGTGGACAGATACGCAGTATTTT.

This clonotype was observed a few times. The V and J genes are TRBV20-1 and TRBJ2-1; the match to TRBD2 covers 9 bases. The CDR3 covers 14 residues. With 0 bases clipped from V and 5 bases from J, the junction kept 2 bases outside the gene matches. The germline V gene encodes CDR1 DFQATT and CDR2 SNEGSKA (reference sequence). CDR3 nucleotide sequence: TGCAGTGCTAGAGAAATAGCGGGGGACAATGAGCAGTTCTTC. Its translation: CSAREIAGDNEQFF.

The rearrangement links TRBV7-2 to TRBJ1-3; D might be TRBD1 (5 bases). V dropped 6 bases and J dropped 0 bases, with 9 bases sitting between them. The CDR3 has 14 residues. The germline gives CDR1 SGHTA, CDR2 FQGNSA. This CDR3 reads CASRGGFSGNTIYF. As DNA, the CDR3 is TGTGCCAGCAGGGGGGGTTTCTCTGGAAACACCATATATTTT.

The sample holds a few counts of this clonotype. This chain connects TRBV5-1 to TRBJ2-3, with TRBD2 matching 10 bases. The CDR3 has 15 amino acids. Germline loops: CDR1 SGHRS, CDR2 YFSETQ. V was pared by 4 bases and J by 0 bases, with 2 bases of the junction left unmatched. As DNA, the CDR3 is TGCGCCAGCAGCCTACTAGCGGGGAGCACAGATACGCAGTATTTT. It encodes CASSLLAGSTDTQYF.

This clonotype was detected a few times. The chain employs TRBV5-1 and TRBJ2-3; 8 bases agree with TRBD1. This CDR3 comprises 15 residues. V gave up 6 bases and J gave up 0 bases; unmatched junction bases: 6. Germline assignment: CDR1 SGHRS and CDR2 YFSETQ. The CDR3 coding sequence is TGCGCCAGCAAAGACAGGGGCGCGAGCACAGATACGCAGTATTTT. Protein sequence: CASKDRGASTDTQYF.

This clonotype was picked up one time. The junction departs from germline at one end; a sequencing error may be responsible. The V call is TRBV11-2, the J call TRBJ2-1, with 9 bases fitting TRBD2. Germline CDR1 reads SGHAT; CDR2 reads FQNNGV. This CDR3 region has 15 residues. The CDR3 DNA sequence: TGTGCCAGCACCTTCAGACTAGCGGTCTACAATGAGCAGATCTTC. Protein product: CASTFRLAVYNEQIF.

This clonotype was seen a few times. J is TRBJ2-7 and V is TRBV5-1; D unresolved. V was pared by 1 base and J by 5 bases, with 7 bases between. This CDR3 has 12 amino acids. Germline loops: CDR1 SGHRS, CDR2 YFSETQ. CDR3 amino acids: CASSLFRDEQYF. The CDR3 region has the DNA TGCGCCAGCAGCTTGTTCCGTGACGAGCAGTACTTC.

This clonotype has ten or more counts. The chain carries TRBV2 and TRBJ1-1; weak D call: TRBD1 (5 bases). Germline CDR1 SNHLY, CDR2 FYNNEI. The CDR3 has 13 amino acids. Between the trimmed V and J ends, which lost 7 bases and 6 bases, there was a span of 15 bases. CDR3 in amino acids: CASMTDWGAEAFF. The CDR3 DNA reads as TGTGCCAGCATGACAGACTGGGGGGCTGAAGCTTTCTTT.

At least ten counts were recorded for this clonotype. J is TRBJ1-5 and V is TRBV27; 11 nucleotides agree with TRBD1. CDR1 and CDR2 from the germline V gene are MNHEY and SMNVEV (reference sequence). The CDR3 length is 15 residues. Trimming cost V 5 bases and J 7 bases; bases outside gene matches: 7. CDR3 DNA: TGTGCCAGCAGTCGGGGGACAGGGGGTGGACAGCCCCAGCATTTT. Residues: CASSRGTGGGQPQHF.

The chain has TRBV7-9 and TRBJ1-6; D remains unclear. The germline gives CDR1 SEHNR, CDR2 FQNEAQ (reference sequence). V was cut by 5 bases and J by 5 bases, with 10 bases left in between. CDR3 size: 14 residues. CDR3 residues: CASSPDGNNSPLHF. DNA for the CDR3: TGTGCCAGCAGCCCGGACGGGAATAATTCACCCCTCCACTTT.

The chain is built from TRBV6-1 and TRBJ2-7; possible D gene TRBD1, 6 bases. V lost 5 bases, J lost 1 base, and 12 bases lay in between. The CDR3 extends over 14 amino acids. Germline CDR1 and CDR2: MNHNS and SASEGT. The CDR3 DNA sequence: TGTGCCAGCAGTCGGGACAAACATTCCTACGAGCAGTACTTC. It yields the protein CASSRDKHSYEQYF.